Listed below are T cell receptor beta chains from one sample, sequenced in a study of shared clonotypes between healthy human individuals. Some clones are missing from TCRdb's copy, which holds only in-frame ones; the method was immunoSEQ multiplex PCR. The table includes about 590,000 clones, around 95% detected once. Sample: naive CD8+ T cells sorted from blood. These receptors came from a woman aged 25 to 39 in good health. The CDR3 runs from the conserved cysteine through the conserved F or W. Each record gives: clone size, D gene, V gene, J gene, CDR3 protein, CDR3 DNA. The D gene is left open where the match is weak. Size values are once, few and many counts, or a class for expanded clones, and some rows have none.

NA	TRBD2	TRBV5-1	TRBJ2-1	CASSLLAGDLNEQFF	TGCGCCAGCAGCTTGCTAGCGGGAGACTTGAATGAGCAGTTCTTC
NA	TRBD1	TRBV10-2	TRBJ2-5	CASSEFAGGYETQYF	TGCGCCAGCAGTGAATTCGCAGGGGGCTACGAGACCCAGTACTTC
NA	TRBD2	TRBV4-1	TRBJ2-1	CASSQARASGRDNEQFF	TGCGCCAGCAGCCAAGCCAGGGCTAGCGGGAGGGACAATGAGCAGTTCTTC
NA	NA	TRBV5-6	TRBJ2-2	CASSHGAAGELFF	TGTGCCAGCAGCCACGGAGCGGCCGGGGAGCTGTTTTTT
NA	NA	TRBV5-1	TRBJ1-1	CASSLDLTGFGDTEAFF	TGCGCCAGCAGCTTGGATTTGACGGGATTTGGGGACACTGAAGCTTTCTTT
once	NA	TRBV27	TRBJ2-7	CASSLSGGSASYEQYF	TGTGCCAGCAGTTTATCAGGGGGTTCCGCCTCCTACGAGCAGTACTTC
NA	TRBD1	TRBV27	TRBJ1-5	CATGTGGQPQHF	TGTGCCACCGGGACAGGGGGTCAGCCCCAGCATTTT
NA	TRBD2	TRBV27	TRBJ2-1	CASSSWTSGSSYNEQFF	TGTGCCAGCAGTTCCTGGACTAGCGGGAGCTCCTACAATGAGCAGTTCTTC
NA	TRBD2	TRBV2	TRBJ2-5	CASSVGDLTSGRSETQYF	TGTGCCAGCAGTGTCGGGGATTTAACTAGCGGGAGATCAGAGACCCAGTACTTC
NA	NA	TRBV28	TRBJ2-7	CASKTRTGSYEQYF	TGTGCCAGCAAGACCAGGACGGGGAGCTACGAGCAGTACTTC
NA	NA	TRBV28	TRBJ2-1	CASSPVNEQFF	TGTGCCAGCAGCCCGGTCAATGAGCAGTTCTTC
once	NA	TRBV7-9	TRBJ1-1	CASSFVGSNTEAFF	TGTGCCAGCAGCTTCGTGGGATCTAACACTGAAGCTTTCTTT
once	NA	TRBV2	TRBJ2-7	CASSEALVLGAYEQYF	TGTGCCAGCAGTGAAGCGCTTGTCTTAGGTGCCTACGAGCAGTACTTC
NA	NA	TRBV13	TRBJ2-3	CASGSTDTQYF	TGTGCCAGCGGTAGCACAGATACGCAGTATTTT
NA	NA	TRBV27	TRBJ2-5	CASIQGKTQYF	TGTGCCAGCATCCAAGGGAAGACCCAGTACTTC
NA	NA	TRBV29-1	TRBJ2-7	CSVVLDGSYEQYF	TGCAGCGTTGTCCTGGACGGATCCTACGAGCAGTACTTC
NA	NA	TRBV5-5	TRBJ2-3	CASSLDGGRRDVDTQYF	TGTGCCAGCAGCTTGGATGGTGGGAGGCGGGATGTAGATACGCAGTATTTT
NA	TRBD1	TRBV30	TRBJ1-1	CAWSPAAGGNEAFF	TGTGCCTGGAGTCCTGCCGCAGGGGGTAATGAAGCTTTCTTT
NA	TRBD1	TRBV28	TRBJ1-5	CASSRDRVNQPQHF	TGTGCCAGCAGTCGGGACAGGGTGAATCAGCCCCAGCATTTT
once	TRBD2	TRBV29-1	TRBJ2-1	CSVEGRASGRAGYNEQFF	TGCAGCGTTGAAGGTCGTGCTAGCGGGAGGGCCGGCTACAATGAGCAGTTCTTC
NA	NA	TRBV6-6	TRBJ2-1	CASSLWGFGEQFF	TGTGCCAGCAGTTTATGGGGATTTGGTGAGCAGTTCTTC
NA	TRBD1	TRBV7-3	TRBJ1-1	CASSSNPRQGNTEAFF	TGTGCCAGCAGCTCGAACCCAAGACAGGGCAACACTGAAGCTTTCTTT
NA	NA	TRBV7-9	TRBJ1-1	CASSLWDMNTEAFF	TGTGCCAGCAGCTTATGGGACATGAACACTGAAGCTTTCTTT